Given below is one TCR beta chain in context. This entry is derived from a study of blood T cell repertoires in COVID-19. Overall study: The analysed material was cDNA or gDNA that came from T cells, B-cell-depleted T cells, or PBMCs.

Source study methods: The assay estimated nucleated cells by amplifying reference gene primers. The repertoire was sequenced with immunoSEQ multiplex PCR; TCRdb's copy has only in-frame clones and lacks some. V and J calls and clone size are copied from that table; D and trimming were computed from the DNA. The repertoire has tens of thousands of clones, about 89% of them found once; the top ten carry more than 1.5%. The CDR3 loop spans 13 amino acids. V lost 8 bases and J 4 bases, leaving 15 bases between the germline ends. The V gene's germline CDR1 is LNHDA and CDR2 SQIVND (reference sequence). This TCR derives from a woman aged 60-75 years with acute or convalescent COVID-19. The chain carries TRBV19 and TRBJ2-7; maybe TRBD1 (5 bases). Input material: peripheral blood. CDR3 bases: TGTGCCAGTTCCGGACAAACCCCTTACGAGCAGTACTTC. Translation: CASSGQTPYEQYF.